Listed below are T cell receptor beta chains from one sample, sequenced in a study of T-cell reconstitution after alpha-beta-depleted transplantation in children. TCRdb processed the PCR reads anew with MiXCR; each CDR3 protein has one entry. The sample shows around 420,000 distinct CDR3 sequences, 15% to 20% of them seen only once. Here the sequenced sample was PBMCs, mostly from graft donor cells, taken 360 days after TCRalphabeta/CD19-depleted stem cell transplant. These receptors were obtained from a boy under three years old who had a stem cell transplant for Wiskott-Aldrich syndrome, so the T cells may come from the graft donor. CDR3s include the opening cysteine and the closing phenylalanine or tryptophan. A D gene is named only where the DNA matches it firmly. Clone sizes are given selectively: once, few, many, or a class where the clone is expanded.

clone size	J gene	D gene	V gene	CDR3 protein	CDR3 DNA
many	TRBJ2-7	-	TRBV2	CASSERRPPTYEQYF	TGTGCCAGCAGTGAGCGAAGACCCCCAACGTACGAGCAGTACTTC
-	TRBJ2-7	TRBD1	TRBV7-8	CASSLGQLGPYEQYF	TGTGCCAGCAGTTTGGGACAGCTAGGTCCTTACGAGCAGTACTTC
-	TRBJ2-4	-	TRBV20-1	CSARTGVAKNIQYF	TGCAGTGCTAGGACGGGAGTAGCCAAAAACATTCAGTACTTC
-	TRBJ2-1	TRBD2	TRBV11-2	CASSRLTGLARNEQFF	TGTGCCAGCAGCCGACTAACGGGACTAGCGAGAAATGAGCAGTTCTTC
-	TRBJ2-2	TRBD2	TRBV18	CASSPRTSGQRRRTPTGELFF	TGTGCCAGCTCACCACGGACTAGCGGGCAGAGGAGGAGGACTCCCACCGGGGAGCTGTTTTTT
few	TRBJ2-1	-	TRBV20-1	CSAKERPHPNEQFF	TGCAGTGCAAAGGAGCGGCCCCACCCCAATGAGCAGTTCTTC
-	TRBJ2-7	-	TRBV10-3	CAIRGGPMTGIDQSAYEQYF	TGTGCCATCAGGGGAGGGCCTATGACAGGGATCGACCAATCTGCCTACGAGCAGTACTTC
few	TRBJ2-1	-	TRBV6-1	CASSVFSYNEQFF	TGTGCCAGCAGTGTCTTTTCCTACAATGAGCAGTTCTTC
few	TRBJ2-1	TRBD2	TRBV27	CASSPGTRRYNEQFF	TGTGCCAGCAGTCCCGGGACTAGACGTTACAATGAGCAGTTCTTC
few	TRBJ2-7	-	TRBV10-3	CATQGGMVEQYF	TGTGCCACCCAAGGGGGAATGGTCGAGCAGTACTTC
few	TRBJ2-7	TRBD2	TRBV5-1	CASSLGLARRDEQYF	TGCGCCAGCAGCTTGGGACTAGCTCGGAGGGACGAGCAGTACTTC
many	TRBJ1-2	TRBD1	TRBV12-3/TRBV12-4	CASSFTPTGHGYTF	TGTGCCAGCAGTTTTACGCCGACAGGGCACGGCTACACCTTC
-	TRBJ2-2	TRBD1	TRBV7-9	CASSSLGQADTGELFF	TGTGCCAGCAGCTCGCTGGGACAGGCGGACACCGGGGAGCTGTTTTTT
-	TRBJ2-7	TRBD1	TRBV19	CASSNRGFAYEQYF	TGTGCCAGTAGTAACAGGGGTTTTGCCTACGAGCAGTACTTC
many	TRBJ2-7	-	TRBV12-3/TRBV12-4	CASSLRGSEQYF	TGTGCCAGCAGTTTAAGGGGATCGGAGCAGTACTTC
few	TRBJ2-6	-	TRBV5-4	CASSLDPDSGLGSGANVLTF	TGTGCCAGCAGCTTGGATCCGGACTCAGGGTTGGGCTCTGGGGCCAACGTCCTGACTTTC
-	TRBJ2-6	TRBD1	TRBV27	CASSRMGQLSGANVLTF	TGTGCCAGCAGTCGGATGGGACAGCTCTCTGGGGCCAACGTCCTGACTTTC
-	TRBJ2-1	TRBD2	TRBV6-2/TRBV6-3	CASSRELAARAPSYNEQFF	TGTGCCAGCAGTCGAGAGCTAGCGGCGAGGGCCCCTTCCTACAATGAGCAGTTCTTC
few	TRBJ1-2	TRBD1	TRBV7-8	CASSQGQGVGYTF	TGTGCCAGCAGCCAGGGACAGGGGGTTGGCTACACCTTC
few	TRBJ2-1	-	TRBV12-3/TRBV12-4	CASSLTPGRHNEQFF	TGTGCCAGCAGTTTGACCCCCGGTAGGCACAATGAGCAGTTCTTC
few	TRBJ1-1	TRBD1	TRBV6-1	CASTIQGAKNTEAFF	TGTGCCAGCACCATACAGGGGGCAAAGAACACTGAAGCTTTCTTT
few	TRBJ1-1	-	TRBV6-5	CASSYSAKAGWHTEAFF	TGTGCCAGCAGTTATTCTGCGAAAGCAGGGTGGCACACTGAAGCTTTCTTT
many	TRBJ2-3	TRBD1	TRBV12-3/TRBV12-4	CASSFRDRDSDTQYF	TGTGCCAGCAGTTTCCGGGACAGGGATTCTGATACGCAGTATTTT
few	TRBJ2-5	-	TRBV20-1	CSANPTGSETQYF	TGCAGTGCTAACCCGACAGGTTCAGAGACCCAGTACTTC
few	TRBJ2-7	TRBD1	TRBV5-1	CASSSTGNKAYEQYF	TGCGCCAGCAGTTCGACAGGGAATAAGGCCTACGAGCAGTACTTC
few	TRBJ2-1	-	TRBV20-1	CSARSQNNEQFF	TGCAGTGCTAGGAGTCAAAACAATGAGCAGTTCTTC
-	TRBJ2-3	-	TRBV7-9	CASSPGTYTDTQYF	TGTGCCAGCAGCCCAGGGACCTACACAGATACGCAGTATTTT
few	TRBJ1-1	-	TRBV4-1	CASSLRLGTEAFF	TGCGCCAGCAGCTTACGTCTCGGGACTGAAGCTTTCTTT
few	TRBJ1-3	TRBD1	TRBV12-3/TRBV12-4	CASSLSGTVNTIYF	TGTGCCAGCAGTTTGTCGGGGACAGTGAACACCATATATTTT
few	TRBJ1-3	-	TRBV5-1	CASSLGLIRGDTIYF	TGCGCCAGCAGCTTGGGACTGATTAGGGGGGACACCATATATTTT
-	TRBJ2-5	-	TRBV4-3	CASSRHRLETQYF	TGCGCCAGCAGCCGCCACCGTTTAGAGACCCAGTACTTC
few	TRBJ2-5	-	TRBV5-1	CASSFRGWTQYF	TGCGCCAGCAGCTTCAGGGGATGGACCCAGTACTTC
few	TRBJ2-7	-	TRBV6-1	CASIKQGASYEQYF	TGTGCCAGCATCAAACAGGGTGCCTCCTACGAGCAGTACTTC
-	TRBJ1-1	-	TRBV29-1	CSVKRLAQKAFF	TGCAGCGTCAAGCGACTAGCTCAAAAAGCTTTCTTT
-	TRBJ2-7	TRBD1	TRBV28	CASSLSDRGGEQYF	TGTGCCAGCAGTTTAAGCGACAGGGGAGGCGAGCAGTACTTC
-	TRBJ2-7	TRBD2	TRBV5-1	CASSLGVPGLAKQYF	TGCGCCAGCAGCTTGGGGGTCCCGGGACTAGCTAAGCAGTACTTC
-	TRBJ1-5	-	TRBV5-5	CASSLVAQGNQPQHF	TGTGCCAGCAGCTTGGTCGCCCAGGGCAATCAGCCCCAGCATTTT
-	TRBJ2-3	-	TRBV11-2	CASSFFMAWTGTDTQYF	TGTGCCAGCAGCTTTTTTATGGCTTGGACCGGGACAGATACGCAGTATTTT
few	TRBJ2-6	TRBD1	TRBV12-3/TRBV12-4	CASKFEIPGQGKAGANVLTF	TGTGCCAGCAAGTTCGAGATCCCGGGACAGGGAAAAGCTGGGGCCAACGTCCTGACTTTC
-	TRBJ2-3	-	TRBV12-3/TRBV12-4	CASSQGIKADTQYF	TGTGCCAGCAGCCAAGGGATAAAAGCAGATACGCAGTATTTT
many	TRBJ2-1	-	TRBV5-1	CASSFARGSGNEQFF	TGCGCCAGCAGCTTCGCGAGGGGTAGCGGCAATGAGCAGTTCTTC
-	TRBJ2-1	-	TRBV5-1	CASSSDYSYNEQFF	TGCGCCAGCAGCTCTGACTACTCCTACAATGAGCAGTTCTTC
few	TRBJ2-3	-	TRBV6-4	CASTRLGITADTQYF	TGTGCCAGCACCCGACTAGGAATAACTGCAGATACGCAGTATTTT
few	TRBJ2-7	TRBD2	TRBV3-1	CASSQYRGAYEQYF	TGTGCCAGCAGCCAATATCGGGGGGCCTACGAGCAGTACTTC